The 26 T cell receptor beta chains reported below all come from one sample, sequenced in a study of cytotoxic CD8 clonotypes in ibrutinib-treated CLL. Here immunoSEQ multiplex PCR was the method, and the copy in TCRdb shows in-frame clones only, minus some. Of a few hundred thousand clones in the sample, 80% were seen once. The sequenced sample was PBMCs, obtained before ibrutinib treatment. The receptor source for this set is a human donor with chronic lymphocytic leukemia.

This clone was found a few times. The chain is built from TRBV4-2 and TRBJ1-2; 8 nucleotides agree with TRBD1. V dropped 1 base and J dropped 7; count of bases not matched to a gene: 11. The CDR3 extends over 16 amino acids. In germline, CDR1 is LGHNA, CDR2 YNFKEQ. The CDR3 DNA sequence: TGTGCCAGCAGCCAAGCCGTGACCGGGACAGGTGGTGGCTACACCTTC. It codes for CASSQAVTGTGGGYTF.

CDR3 nucleotide sequence: TGCGCCAGCAGCTTGGAGGGCTTCGTCCTTGAAGCTTTCTTT. It encodes CASSLEGFVLEAFF. The gene calls are TRBV5-1 and TRBJ1-1; no reliable D call. Germline values: CDR1 SGHRS, CDR2 YFSETQ. With 0 bases removed from V and 7 bases from J, the gap between germline ends came to 13 bases. This CDR3 is built from 14 residues.

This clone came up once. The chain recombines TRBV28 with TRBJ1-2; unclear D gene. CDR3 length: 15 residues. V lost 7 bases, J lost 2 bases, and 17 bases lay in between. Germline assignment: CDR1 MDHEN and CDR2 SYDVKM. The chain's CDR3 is CASTNFGGRNYGYTF. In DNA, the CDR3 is TGTGCCAGCACCAATTTCGGCGGCAGAAACTATGGCTACACCTTC.

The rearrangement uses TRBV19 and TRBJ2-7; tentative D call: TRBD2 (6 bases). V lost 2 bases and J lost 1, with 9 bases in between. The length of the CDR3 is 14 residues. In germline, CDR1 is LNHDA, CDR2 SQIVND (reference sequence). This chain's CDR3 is CASSIIGGSYEQYF. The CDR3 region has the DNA TGTGCCAGTAGTATAATCGGGGGATCCTACGAGCAGTACTTC.

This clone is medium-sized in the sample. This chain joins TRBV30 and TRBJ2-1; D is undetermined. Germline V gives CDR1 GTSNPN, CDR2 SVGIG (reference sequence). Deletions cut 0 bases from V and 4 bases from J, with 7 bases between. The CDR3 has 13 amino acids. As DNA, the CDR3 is TGTGCCTGGAGTGTAGGAGATTACAATGAGCAGTTCTTC. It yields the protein CAWSVGDYNEQFF.

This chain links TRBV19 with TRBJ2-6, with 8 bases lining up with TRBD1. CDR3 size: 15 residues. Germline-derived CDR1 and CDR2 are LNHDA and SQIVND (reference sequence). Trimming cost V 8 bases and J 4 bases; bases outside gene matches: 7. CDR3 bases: TGTGCCAGTTCCCCCAGGGGGCGAGGGGCCAACGTCCTGACTTTC. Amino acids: CASSPRGRGANVLTF.

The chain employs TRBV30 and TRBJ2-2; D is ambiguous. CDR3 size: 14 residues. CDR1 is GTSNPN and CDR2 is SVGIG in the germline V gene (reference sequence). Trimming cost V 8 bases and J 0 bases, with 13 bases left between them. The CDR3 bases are TGTGCCGGAAGATGGGTGTCGAACACCGGGGAGCTGTTTTTT. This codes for CAGRWVSNTGELFF.

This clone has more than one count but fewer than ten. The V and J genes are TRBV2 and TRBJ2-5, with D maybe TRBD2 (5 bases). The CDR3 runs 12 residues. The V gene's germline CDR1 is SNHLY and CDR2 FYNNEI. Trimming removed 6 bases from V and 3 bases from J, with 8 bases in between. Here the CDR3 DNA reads TGTGCCAGCAGGATCGGGGAAGAGACCCAGTACTTC. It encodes CASRIGEETQYF.

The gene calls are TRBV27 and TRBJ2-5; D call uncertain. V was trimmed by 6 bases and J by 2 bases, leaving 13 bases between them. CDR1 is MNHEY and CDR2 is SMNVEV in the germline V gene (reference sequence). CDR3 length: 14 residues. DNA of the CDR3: TGTGCCAGCAGAGCCACAATGGGGCAAGAGACCCAGTACTTC. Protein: CASRATMGQETQYF.

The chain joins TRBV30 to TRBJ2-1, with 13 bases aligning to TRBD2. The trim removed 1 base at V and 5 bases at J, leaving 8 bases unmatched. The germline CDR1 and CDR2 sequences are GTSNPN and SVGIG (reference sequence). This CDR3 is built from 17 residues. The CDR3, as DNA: TGTGCCTGGAGTGGGGGACTAGCGGGAAGAATGAACAATGAGCAGTTCTTC. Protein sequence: CAWSGGLAGRMNNEQFF.

DNA of the CDR3: TGTGCCAGCAGCTTGGGGTTTGGAGGGGACTATGGCTACACCTTC. Translating it yields CASSLGFGGDYGYTF. J is TRBJ1-2 and V is TRBV7-2; D is perhaps TRBD1 (5 bases). The CDR3 totals 15 residues. Per germline, CDR1 SGHTA and CDR2 FQGNSA. V lost 3 bases, J lost 3 bases, and 14 bases lay in between.

The CDR3 nucleotides are TGTGCCAGCAGTTTAGGGGGACAGGGATACGAGCAGTACTTC. It yields the protein CASSLGGQGYEQYF. The rearrangement joins TRBV28 to TRBJ2-7; 9 bases align to TRBD1. Germline loops: CDR1 MDHEN, CDR2 SYDVKM. This CDR3 is 14 amino acids long. The V gene end was trimmed by 2 bases and the J gene end by 4 bases; junction bases not matched to a gene: 3.

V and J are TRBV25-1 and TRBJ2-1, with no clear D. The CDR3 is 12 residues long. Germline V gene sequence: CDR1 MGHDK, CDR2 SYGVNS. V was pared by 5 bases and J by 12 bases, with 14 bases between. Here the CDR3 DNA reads TGTGCCAGCAGTACCCCCGGGCTTGGGCAGTTCTTC. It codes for CASSTPGLGQFF.

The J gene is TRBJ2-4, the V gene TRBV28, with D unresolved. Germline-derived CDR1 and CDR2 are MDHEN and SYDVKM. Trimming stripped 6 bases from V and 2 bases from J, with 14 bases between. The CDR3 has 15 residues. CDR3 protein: CASSPMHLSKNIQYF. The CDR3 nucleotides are TGTGCCAGCAGCCCGATGCACCTATCCAAAAACATTCAGTACTTC.

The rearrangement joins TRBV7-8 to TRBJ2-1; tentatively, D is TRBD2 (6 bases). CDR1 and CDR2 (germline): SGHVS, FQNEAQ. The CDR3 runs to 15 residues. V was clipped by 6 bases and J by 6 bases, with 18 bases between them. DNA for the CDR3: TGTGCCAGCAGACATAAGCGGGCCCTCTCCAATGAGCAGTTCTTC. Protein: CASRHKRALSNEQFF.

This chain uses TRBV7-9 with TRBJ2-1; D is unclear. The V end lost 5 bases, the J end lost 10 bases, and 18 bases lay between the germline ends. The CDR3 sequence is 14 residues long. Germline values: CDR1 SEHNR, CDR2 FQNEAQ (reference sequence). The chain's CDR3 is CASSPPVAAREQFF. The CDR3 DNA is TGTGCCAGCAGCCCCCCCGTCGCGGCCAGAGAGCAGTTCTTC.

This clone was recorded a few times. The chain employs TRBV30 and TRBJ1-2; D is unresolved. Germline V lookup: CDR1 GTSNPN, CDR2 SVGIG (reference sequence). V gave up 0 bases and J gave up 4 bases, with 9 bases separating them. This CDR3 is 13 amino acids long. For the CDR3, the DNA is TGTGCCTGGAGTGTACGAATAAGCTATGGCTACACCTTC. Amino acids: CAWSVRISYGYTF.

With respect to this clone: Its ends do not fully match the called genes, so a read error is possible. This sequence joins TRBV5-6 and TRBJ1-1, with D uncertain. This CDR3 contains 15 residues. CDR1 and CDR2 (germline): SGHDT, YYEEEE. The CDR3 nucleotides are TGTGCCAGCAGCTTGTTCGCTGACCTGCCCCCTGAGGCTTTCTTT. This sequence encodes CASSLFADLPPEAFF.

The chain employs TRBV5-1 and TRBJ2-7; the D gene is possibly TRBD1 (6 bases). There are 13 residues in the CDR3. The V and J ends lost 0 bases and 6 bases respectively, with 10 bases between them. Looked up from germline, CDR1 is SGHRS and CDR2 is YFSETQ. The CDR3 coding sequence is TGCGCCAGCAGCTTGGCAGGGGATACCGAGCAGTACTTC. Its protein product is CASSLAGDTEQYF.

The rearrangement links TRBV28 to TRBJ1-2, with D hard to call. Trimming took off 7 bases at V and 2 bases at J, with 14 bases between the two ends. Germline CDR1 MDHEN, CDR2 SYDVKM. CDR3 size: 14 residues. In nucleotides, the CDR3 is TGTGCCAGCACCCCTTGGGTCAAGAACTATGGCTACACCTTC. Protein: CASTPWVKNYGYTF.

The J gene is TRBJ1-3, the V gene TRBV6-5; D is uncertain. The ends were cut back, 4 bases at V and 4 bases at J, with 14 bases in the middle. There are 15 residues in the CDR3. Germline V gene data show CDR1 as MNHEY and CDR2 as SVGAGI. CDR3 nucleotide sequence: TGTGCCAGCAGTTCCCGATTTGGCCCGGGAAACACCATATATTTT. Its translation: CASSSRFGPGNTIYF.

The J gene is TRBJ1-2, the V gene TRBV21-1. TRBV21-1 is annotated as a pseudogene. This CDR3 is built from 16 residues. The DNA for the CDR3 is TGTGCCAGCAGCAAACTTAGGGCGGGCCCGCGCTATGGCTACACCTTC. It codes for CASSKLRAGPRYGYTF.

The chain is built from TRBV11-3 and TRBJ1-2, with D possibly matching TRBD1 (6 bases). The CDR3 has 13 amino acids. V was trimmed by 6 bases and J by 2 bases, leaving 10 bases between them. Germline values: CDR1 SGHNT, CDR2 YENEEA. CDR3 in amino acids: CASSKGGNYGYTF. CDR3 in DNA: TGTGCCAGCAGTAAAGGGGGGAACTATGGCTACACCTTC.

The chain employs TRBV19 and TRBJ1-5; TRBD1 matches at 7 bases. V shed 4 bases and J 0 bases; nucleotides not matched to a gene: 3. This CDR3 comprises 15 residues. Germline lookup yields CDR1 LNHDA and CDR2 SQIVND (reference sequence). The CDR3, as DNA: TGTGCCAGTAGTAGGGGGACAGTTAGCAATCAGCCCCAGCATTTT. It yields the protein CASSRGTVSNQPQHF.

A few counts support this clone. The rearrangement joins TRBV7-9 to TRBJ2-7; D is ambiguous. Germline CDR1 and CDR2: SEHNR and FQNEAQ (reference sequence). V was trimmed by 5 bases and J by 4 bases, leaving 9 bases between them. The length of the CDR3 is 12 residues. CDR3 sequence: CASSPTTYEQYF. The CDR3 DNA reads TGTGCCAGCAGCCCCACGACGTACGAGCAGTACTTC.

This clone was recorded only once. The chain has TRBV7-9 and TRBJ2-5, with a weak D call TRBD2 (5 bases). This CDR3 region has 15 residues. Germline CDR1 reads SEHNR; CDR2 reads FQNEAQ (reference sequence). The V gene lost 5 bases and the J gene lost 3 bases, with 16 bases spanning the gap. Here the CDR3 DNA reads TGTGCCAGCAGCCGACTCGGGATAACAGAAGAGACCCAGTACTTC. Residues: CASSRLGITEETQYF.